This T cell receptor (beta chain) comes out of a study of control samples from healthy donors and cancer patients (dated by TCRdb to 2018 to 2021). This clone was seen more than once but under ten times. The antigen it recognizes is unknown. Base qualities are not at hand, and no much larger clone is one base apart. The germline V gene (reference sequence) provides CDR1 LNHNV and CDR2 YYDKDF. V gives up 2 bases and J gives up 2 bases, and the segment between their germline ends measures 12 bases. The cysteine opens and the phenylalanine closes a CDR3 of 15 amino acids. Only the CDR3 DNA is retained, 45 bases long and in frame from the first base. The method was the immunoSEQ multiplex PCR assay. The source is immuneACCESS, and TCRdb retained only in-frame sequences with V and J called. Part of the clones is not carried over; for the studies checked, unresolved V genes explain less than half of this, and the remainder is unexplained. This sample holds more than 75,000 clones; approximately 84% were observed only once. The ten biggest clones cover roughly 40% of the sample.

The clonotype comes from an older man with lung cancer. The sequencing sample was made of PBMCs. The chain is assembled from TRBV15 and TRBJ1-2; the best D guess is TRBD1, with 5 bases matching. Here is the DNA: TGTGCCACCAGCAGACTTCAGGGATCCAACTATGGCTACACCTTC. This translates into CATSRLQGSNYGYTF.